These T cell receptor beta chains were read from a single sample in a study of radiation and T cells in renal cell carcinoma. Using immunoSEQ multiplex PCR, the repertoire was profiled, and TCRdb retains in-frame clones only, with some absent. Seen here are about 4,300 clones, roughly 58% observed once, and the top ten hold roughly 42%. The input for sequencing was tumor tissue, taken from a patient whose treatment included radiotherapy and nephrectomy. All receptors derive from a woman between 55 and 75 years old with renal cell carcinoma. The CDR3 runs from the conserved cysteine through the conserved F or W. D genes are given only for firm matches. The size of a clone is reported for some rows only, either as once, few or many, or as a class for expanded clones.

.	TRBJ1-3	.	TRBV7-6	TGTGCCAGCAGCTTGGACATCTCTCCTGGAAACACCATATATTTT	CASSLDISPGNTIYF
TRBD2	TRBJ2-1	.	TRBV6-5	TGTGCCAGCAGCCTACTAGCGGGGGGGACCAATGAGCAGTTCTTC	CASSLLAGGTNEQFF
TRBD1	TRBJ2-5	.	TRBV2	TGTGCCAGCAGTGAAGTTAGCTCAGGGGGAGAGACCCAGTACTTC	CASSEVSSGGETQYF
.	TRBJ2-7	medium-sized	TRBV6-5	TGTGCCAGCAGTTACGCTCCGGGGTACGAGCAGTACTTC	CASSYAPGYEQYF
.	TRBJ1-1	.	TRBV5-1	TGCGCCAGCAGCTTACAGGATTTGGACACTGAAGCTTTCTTT	CASSLQDLDTEAFF
.	TRBJ1-1	.	TRBV27	TGTGCCAGCAGTCAGGGTATGAACACTGAAGCTTTCTTT	CASSQGMNTEAFF
TRBD1	TRBJ1-5	.	TRBV19	TGTGCCAGTAAGTCCCGGGACAGGGGTAGCAATCAGCCCCAGCATTTT	CASKSRDRGSNQPQHF
TRBD1	TRBJ2-7	.	TRBV30	TGTGCCTGGAGTGTCGGGGACAGGGGCTACGAGCAGTACTTC	CAWSVGDRGYEQYF
TRBD2	TRBJ2-7	.	TRBV5-1	TGCGCCAGCAGCTTGGGTAGCGGGGGGGCCGGCGAGCAGTACTTC	CASSLGSGGAGEQYF
.	TRBJ2-2	.	TRBV6-4	TGTGCCAGCAGTGGGGGCAGGTCAGGCGGCACCGGGGAGCTGTTTTTT	CASSGGRSGGTGELFF
.	TRBJ2-2	.	TRBV21-1	TGTGCCAGCAGCAAAGACCGACAGGGCACCGGGGAGCTGTTTTTT	CASSKDRQGTGELFF
TRBD1	TRBJ2-7	few	TRBV5-5	TGTGCCAGCACTGAACCGGGACAGGTTTACGAGCAGTACTTC	CASTEPGQVYEQYF
.	TRBJ1-2	.	TRBV25-1	TGTGCCAGCAGTGATGGAGGGGGGGGCCCCTATGGCTACACCTTC	CASSDGGGGPYGYTF
TRBD2	TRBJ2-7	.	TRBV7-2	TGTGCCAGCAGGTTAAAACAAAGCGGGGGGATCCACGAGCAGTACTTC	CASRLKQSGGIHEQYF
.	TRBJ2-3	.	TRBV4-2	TGTGCCAGCAGCCAAGGAACATTCACAGATACGCAGTATTTT	CASSQGTFTDTQYF
.	TRBJ2-7	.	TRBV2	TGTGCCAGCAGTGAAAAGCAAGGAGCCTACGAGCAGTACTTC	CASSEKQGAYEQYF
.	TRBJ1-5	.	TRBV19	TGTGCCAGTAGTATTAGTTCTATAGGGGGACGCAATCAGCCCCAGCATTTT	CASSISSIGGRNQPQHF
.	TRBJ1-2	.	TRBV6-5	TGTGCCAGCAGCAGAGGGGGGGTGGGCTATGGCTACACCTTC	CASSRGGVGYGYTF
.	TRBJ2-1	.	TRBV5-6	TGTGCCAGCAGCTTGGCACTGGGCAGGGACTCCTACAATGAGCAGTTCTTC	CASSLALGRDSYNEQFF
.	TRBJ1-4	.	TRBV6-6	TGTGCCAGCAGTTACTCTAGACAGGAGAATGAAAAACTGTTTTTT	CASSYSRQENEKLFF
.	TRBJ1-6	once	TRBV19	TGTGCCAGTAGCCCCAAGGAGTATAATTCACCCCTCCACTTT	CASSPKEYNSPLHF
.	TRBJ1-2	few	TRBV12-5	TGTGCTAGTGATTTGGGCCAAGAATATTATGGCTACACCTTC	CASDLGQEYYGYTF
.	TRBJ1-3	.	TRBV15	TGTGCCACCAGCAGAGATTTGACCAAATCCATATATTTT	CATSRDLTKSIYF
.	TRBJ1-6	.	TRBV7-9	TGTGCCAGCAGCGTTGGACGGCTCTATAATTCACCCCTCCACTTT	CASSVGRLYNSPLHF
TRBD2	TRBJ2-1	once	TRBV11-2	TGTGCCAGCAGCGCGACTAGCGGGGGCCTCTACAATGAGCAGTTCTTC	CASSATSGGLYNEQFF
.	TRBJ2-1	.	TRBV2	TGTGCCAGCAGTGAAAACCGGGGTGAGCAGTTCTTC	CASSENRGEQFF
.	TRBJ1-3	.	TRBV7-8	TGTGCCAGCAGTCGGGGGGGGATCTCTGGAAACACCATATATTTT	CASSRGGISGNTIYF
.	TRBJ1-2	.	TRBV5-6	TGTGCCAGCAGCTTGTTCGCTCTGTCCAGGATTCTAGATGGCTACACCTTC	CASSLFALSRILDGYTF
TRBD2	TRBJ2-1	few	TRBV7-6	TGTGCCAGCAGCCCACTAGCAGCGGGAGGTTACAATGAGCAGTTCTTC	CASSPLAAGGYNEQFF
.	TRBJ2-7	.	TRBV27	TGTGCCAGCAGTTTTTTCGGGACCGCCCCCTACGAGCAGTACTTC	CASSFFGTAPYEQYF
.	TRBJ2-7	.	TRBV7-8	TGTGCCAGCAGCTTACGGGACGACCTCTACGAGCAGTACTTC	CASSLRDDLYEQYF
TRBD1	TRBJ1-2	few	TRBV29-1	TGCAGCGTTGAAGAGGGTGGGACAGGCTATGGCTACACCTTC	CSVEEGGTGYGYTF
.	TRBJ2-1	medium-sized	TRBV6-5	TGTGCCAGCAGCCGACCGTGGGCCCGGAATGAGCAGTTCTTC	CASSRPWARNEQFF
.	TRBJ1-2	.	TRBV6-5	TGTGCCAGCAGTTTTCAGAGAAACTATGGCTACACCTTC	CASSFQRNYGYTF
TRBD2	TRBJ2-1	once	TRBV19	TGTGCCAGTCGGGACCGGGCTAGCGGGAGGGGTTACAATGAGCAGTTCTTC	CASRDRASGRGYNEQFF
.	TRBJ1-1	few	TRBV2	TGTGCCAGCAGTGACAACAGGGCGCTTGAAGCTTTCTTT	CASSDNRALEAFF
.	TRBJ1-1	.	TRBV19	TGTGCCAGTAGTATCTCCGGGACCGGGAAGGTCTTT	CASSISGTGKVF
TRBD1	TRBJ1-2	few	TRBV27	TGTGCCAGCAGTTTCCTGGGACAGGGGGCAGATGGCTACACCTTC	CASSFLGQGADGYTF
.	TRBJ2-1	.	TRBV28	TGTGCCAGCAGTTCCGTGGGTGAGCAGTTCTTC	CASSSVGEQFF
.	TRBJ1-6	.	TRBV6-6	TGTGCCAGCAAATTCGGAGGTGCCTTCTATAATTCACCCCTCCACTTT	CASKFGGAFYNSPLHF
TRBD1	TRBJ2-7	medium-sized	TRBV11-2	TGTGCCAGCAGCTTGGAGACCGGGACAGGGGCCTACGAGCAGTACTTC	CASSLETGTGAYEQYF
TRBD2	TRBJ2-7	.	TRBV7-2	TGTGCCAGCAGCACTAGCGGCCCGCAGTACTTC	CASSTSGPQYF
.	TRBJ1-5	.	TRBV5-3	TGTGCCAGAAGCTTGGAGGGGGGAAGGGATAGCAATCAGCCCCAGCATTTT	CARSLEGGRDSNQPQHF
.	TRBJ2-2	.	TRBV5-4	TGTGCCAGCAGCTTGGCTGGGCCCGGGGAGCTGTTTTTT	CASSLAGPGELFF
.	TRBJ2-7	.	TRBV7-6	TGTGCCAGCAGCTTAACCCCGGGGTCCTTCTACGAGCAGTACTTC	CASSLTPGSFYEQYF
.	TRBJ1-2	.	TRBV7-9	TGTGCCAGCAGCTTTACGGCGATCCACGCGGGGGGCTACACCTTC	CASSFTAIHAGGYTF